A selection of T cell receptor beta chains follows, all from one sample in a study of OX40 agonist ivuxolimab in advanced cancers. The data were produced by immunoSEQ multiplex PCR, yet TCRdb's version contains in-frame clones alone and is incomplete. The table includes approximately 60,000 clones, about four fifths detected once. The sample in question was CD4+ or CD8+ T cells sorted from blood, obtained in a trial of the OX40 agonist ivuxolimab. The receptor source for this set is an adult with an advanced solid tumor such as melanoma, head and neck, liver or kidney cancer. Both conserved end residues are part of each CDR3. A D gene is named only where the DNA matches it firmly. Rows may omit the clone size; those that give it use once, few, many or a size class.

CASSTQGPYGYTF	TRBV6-1	TRBJ1-2	-	few
CASSPRERTDTQYF	TRBV18	TRBJ2-3	-	-
CASSQAGVGETQYF	TRBV14	TRBJ2-5	-	-
CASSARQGGGETQYF	TRBV25-1	TRBJ2-5	-	-
CASSLRPPIAGGTDTQYF	TRBV7-8	TRBJ2-3	TRBD2	-
CASSAGFSGESNQPQHF	TRBV7-8	TRBJ1-5	-	-
CASSPTGGHGELFF	TRBV19	TRBJ2-2	TRBD1	-
CASGSDSGNTIYF	TRBV7-2	TRBJ1-3	-	few
CASSSLAGGSDTQYF	TRBV6-1	TRBJ2-3	TRBD2	-
CASKPGLAGYNEQFF	TRBV27	TRBJ2-1	TRBD2	-
CASSPGGVITF	TRBV11-2	TRBJ1-2	TRBD1	-